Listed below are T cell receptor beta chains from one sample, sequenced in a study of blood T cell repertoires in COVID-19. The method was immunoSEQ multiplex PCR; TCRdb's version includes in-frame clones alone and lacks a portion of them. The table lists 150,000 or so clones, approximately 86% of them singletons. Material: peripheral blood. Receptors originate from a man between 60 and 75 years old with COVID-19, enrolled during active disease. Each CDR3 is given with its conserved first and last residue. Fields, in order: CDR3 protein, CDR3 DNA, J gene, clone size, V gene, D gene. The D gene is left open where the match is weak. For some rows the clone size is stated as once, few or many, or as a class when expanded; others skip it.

CDR3: CASGTSGKNNEQFF
DNA: TGTGCCAGCGGGACTAGCGGGAAAAACAATGAGCAGTTCTTC
J: TRBJ2-1
size: -
V: TRBV6-6
D: TRBD2

CDR3: CASSPRGTLGYGYTF
DNA: TGTGCCAGTAGTCCCCGCGGAACCCTGGGCTATGGCTACACCTTC
J: TRBJ1-2
size: -
V: TRBV19
D: -

CDR3: CSASTGQRNQPQHF
DNA: TGCAGTGCTAGTACAGGACAACGCAATCAGCCCCAGCATTTT
J: TRBJ1-5
size: -
V: TRBV20-1
D: -

CDR3: CASSKATVGYGYTF
DNA: TGTGCCAGCAGCAAAGCTACAGTCGGCTATGGCTACACCTTC
J: TRBJ1-2
size: -
V: TRBV21-1
D: -

CDR3: CASSLQGGNEGQYF
DNA: TGCGCCAGCAGCCTTCAGGGGGGAAACGAAGGGCAGTACTTC
J: TRBJ2-7
size: -
V: TRBV5-1
D: -

CDR3: CASTISYLPPYEQYF
DNA: TGCGCCAGCACCATAAGCTACCTCCCTCCCTACGAGCAGTACTTC
J: TRBJ2-7
size: -
V: TRBV10-1
D: -

CDR3: CASRPSATNEKLFF
DNA: TGTGCCAGCAGACCCAGCGCAACTAATGAAAAACTGTTTTTT
J: TRBJ1-4
size: once
V: TRBV16
D: -

CDR3: CASSYLAGGLGDTQYF
DNA: TGTGCCAGCAGTTACTTAGCGGGGGGGCTTGGAGATACGCAGTATTTT
J: TRBJ2-3
size: -
V: TRBV6-2/TRBV6-3
D: TRBD2

CDR3: CASSYGQGALYEQYF
DNA: TGTGCCAGCAGCTATGGACAGGGGGCCCTGTACGAGCAGTACTTC
J: TRBJ2-7
size: -
V: TRBV3-1/TRBV3-2
D: TRBD1

CDR3: CASSYGGNGANVLTF
DNA: TGTGCCAGCAGTTACGGGGGGAATGGGGCCAACGTCCTGACTTTC
J: TRBJ2-6
size: -
V: TRBV6-5
D: -

CDR3: CASSQKRTLGNTIYF
DNA: TGTGCCAGCAGCCAAAAACGGACACTTGGAAACACCATATATTTT
J: TRBJ1-3
size: -
V: TRBV6-2/TRBV6-3
D: -

CDR3: CASSQDRTGHDEQYF
DNA: TGTGCCAGCAGCCAAGATCGGACAGGGCACGACGAGCAGTACTTC
J: TRBJ2-7
size: -
V: TRBV4-2
D: TRBD1

CDR3: CASSWGDSQETQYF
DNA: TGCGCCAGCAGCTGGGGGGACAGCCAAGAGACCCAGTACTTC
J: TRBJ2-5
size: few
V: TRBV5-1
D: -

CDR3: CASRPGLAAGEQFF
DNA: TGTGCCAGCAGACCGGGACTAGCGGCAGGTGAGCAGTTCTTC
J: TRBJ2-1
size: -
V: TRBV6-5
D: TRBD2

CDR3: CASSLGQGVSGNTIYF
DNA: TGTGCCAGCAGCCTCGGGCAGGGGGTTTCAGGAAACACCATATATTTT
J: TRBJ1-3
size: -
V: TRBV7-8
D: TRBD1

CDR3: CSVEVRAQRGYTF
DNA: TGCAGCGTTGAAGTACGGGCCCAGCGGGGCTACACCTTC
J: TRBJ1-2
size: -
V: TRBV29-1
D: -

CDR3: CASSLSRAETQYF
DNA: TGTGCCAGCAGCTTATCCAGGGCTGAGACCCAGTACTTC
J: TRBJ2-5
size: -
V: TRBV7-3
D: -

CDR3: CASRFTGGQLGAFF
DNA: TGTGCCAGCAGATTCACAGGGGGCCAGTTGGGGGCTTTCTTT
J: TRBJ1-1
size: -
V: TRBV28
D: TRBD1

CDR3: CASGSSGGGPYNEQFF
DNA: TGTGCCAGCGGTTCTAGCGGGGGGGGGCCCTACAATGAGCAGTTCTTC
J: TRBJ2-1
size: -
V: TRBV6-5
D: TRBD2

CDR3: CASSLVGTGASNQPQHF
DNA: TGTGCCAGCAGCTTGGTCGGGACAGGGGCTTCCAATCAGCCCCAGCATTTT
J: TRBJ1-5
size: -
V: TRBV5-6
D: TRBD1

CDR3: CASSVASQGTDTQYF
DNA: TGTGCCAGCAGCGTAGCCTCCCAGGGCACAGATACGCAGTATTTT
J: TRBJ2-3
size: -
V: TRBV9
D: -

CDR3: CASSRTVGGSYGYTF
DNA: TGTGCCAGCAGTAGAACCGTTGGGGGCAGCTATGGCTACACCTTC
J: TRBJ1-2
size: -
V: TRBV6-5
D: -

CDR3: CASSQGRGPTEAFF
DNA: TGCGCCAGCAGCCAAGGCCGGGGTCCCACTGAAGCTTTCTTT
J: TRBJ1-1
size: -
V: TRBV4-3
D: -

CDR3: CASSLAGRVGEQYF
DNA: TGTGCCAGCAGCTTAGCGGGCAGGGTGGGCGAGCAGTACTTC
J: TRBJ2-7
size: -
V: TRBV7-2
D: -

CDR3: CASSYGGPTGETQYF
DNA: TGTGCCAGCAGTTACGGAGGGCCAACCGGGGAGACCCAGTACTTC
J: TRBJ2-5
size: -
V: TRBV6-5
D: -

CDR3: CASSYGTSGTRDTQYF
DNA: TGTGCCAGCAGTTACGGGACTAGCGGCACTCGGGATACGCAGTATTTT
J: TRBJ2-3
size: -
V: TRBV6-6
D: TRBD2

CDR3: CASSLGMNTEAFF
DNA: TGTGCCAGCAGCTTGGGCATGAACACTGAAGCTTTCTTT
J: TRBJ1-1
size: once
V: TRBV7-3
D: -

CDR3: CASRLLAGTYEQYF
DNA: TGTGCCAGCAGATTGCTAGCGGGGACCTACGAGCAGTACTTC
J: TRBJ2-7
size: -
V: TRBV27
D: TRBD2

CDR3: CATSRDQAGTGTNEQFF
DNA: TGTGCCACCAGCAGAGATCAGGCCGGGACAGGGACCAATGAGCAGTTCTTC
J: TRBJ2-1
size: -
V: TRBV15
D: TRBD1

CDR3: CASRTRTGGHDGYTF
DNA: TGTGCCAGTAGAACGAGGACAGGGGGCCATGATGGCTACACCTTC
J: TRBJ1-2
size: once
V: TRBV19
D: TRBD1

CDR3: CASSQPTGEGYTF
DNA: TGCGCCAGCAGCCAACCGACAGGGGAGGGCTACACCTTC
J: TRBJ1-2
size: -
V: TRBV4-1
D: TRBD1

CDR3: CASSSSSTDTQYF
DNA: TGTGCCAGCAGCTCCTCTAGCACAGATACGCAGTATTTT
J: TRBJ2-3
size: -
V: TRBV3-1/TRBV3-2
D: -

CDR3: CATSDSATGEAKNIQYF
DNA: TGTGCCACCAGTGATTCGGCTACAGGGGAGGCCAAAAACATTCAGTACTTC
J: TRBJ2-4
size: -
V: TRBV24-1
D: TRBD1

CDR3: CASSFGTSGGRTQYF
DNA: TGTGCCAGCAGTTTCGGGACTAGCGGGGGGAGGACGCAGTATTTT
J: TRBJ2-3
size: -
V: TRBV27
D: TRBD2

CDR3: CASSPPSRGGPDTQYF
DNA: TGTGCCAGCAGCCCCCCTTCCCGGGGGGGCCCGGATACGCAGTATTTT
J: TRBJ2-3
size: once
V: TRBV7-2
D: TRBD2

CDR3: CASSQDRGMNTEAFF
DNA: TGTGCCAGCAGCCAAGATCGGGGGATGAACACTGAAGCTTTCTTT
J: TRBJ1-1
size: -
V: TRBV4-2
D: -

CDR3: CAISEFDSANYGYTF
DNA: TGTGCCATCAGTGAATTCGACAGCGCTAACTATGGCTACACCTTC
J: TRBJ1-2
size: -
V: TRBV10-3
D: -

CDR3: CASSYSSGSQDNEQFF
DNA: TGTGCCAGCAGTTACTCCAGCGGGAGCCAGGACAATGAGCAGTTCTTC
J: TRBJ2-1
size: once
V: TRBV6-2/TRBV6-3
D: TRBD2

CDR3: CASSVDHSPYEQYF
DNA: TGTGCCAGCAGCGTAGACCACAGTCCCTACGAGCAGTACTTC
J: TRBJ2-7
size: -
V: TRBV9
D: -

CDR3: CASSPQGSVEKLFF
DNA: TGTGCCAGCAGCCCACAGGGTTCGGTTGAAAAACTGTTTTTT
J: TRBJ1-4
size: -
V: TRBV6-5
D: -

CDR3: CASSVSPSGRADTQYF
DNA: TGTGCCAGCAGCGTAAGTCCTAGCGGGAGGGCAGATACGCAGTATTTT
J: TRBJ2-3
size: -
V: TRBV9
D: TRBD2

CDR3: CASNNQRVRGETQYF
DNA: TGTGCCAGCAACAACCAGCGGGTACGCGGGGAGACCCAGTACTTC
J: TRBJ2-5
size: -
V: TRBV21-1
D: -

CDR3: CASSLGIVEQYF
DNA: TGTGCCAGCAGCCTCGGGATCGTCGAGCAGTACTTC
J: TRBJ2-7
size: few
V: TRBV7-2
D: -

CDR3: CASSPQDQPQHF
DNA: TGTGCCAGCAGCCCACAGGATCAGCCCCAGCATTTT
J: TRBJ1-5
size: -
V: TRBV7-2
D: -

CDR3: CASSYPGGNQPQHF
DNA: TGTGCCAGCAGTTACCCGGGGGGCAATCAGCCCCAGCATTTT
J: TRBJ1-5
size: -
V: TRBV6-2/TRBV6-3
D: -

CDR3: CASSQHRGHNSPLHF
DNA: TGTGCCAGCAGTCAACACAGGGGGCACAATTCACCCCTCCACTTT
J: TRBJ1-6
size: -
V: TRBV27
D: TRBD1

CDR3: CASSPHQGASNQPQHF
DNA: TGTGCCAGCAGTCCCCATCAGGGGGCAAGCAATCAGCCCCAGCATTTT
J: TRBJ1-5
size: -
V: TRBV28
D: TRBD1

CDR3: CASNSPPGYYEQYF
DNA: TGTGCCAGCAATTCCCCCCCGGGATACTACGAGCAGTACTTC
J: TRBJ2-7
size: -
V: TRBV30
D: -

CDR3: CSVERDRGTEAFF
DNA: TGCAGCGTCGAGAGGGACAGGGGCACTGAAGCTTTCTTT
J: TRBJ1-1
size: -
V: TRBV29-1
D: TRBD1

CDR3: CSVEDRFTYEQYF
DNA: TGCAGCGTTGAAGACAGGTTCACCTACGAGCAGTACTTC
J: TRBJ2-7
size: -
V: TRBV29-1
D: -

CDR3: CASSRSPGQGPDTQYF
DNA: TGTGCCAGCAGCCGCTCACCGGGACAGGGCCCAGATACGCAGTATTTT
J: TRBJ2-3
size: -
V: TRBV7-2
D: TRBD1

CDR3: CASSASTGVGGEKLFF
DNA: TGTGCCAGCAGCGCCTCGACAGGGGTCGGTGGTGAAAAACTGTTTTTT
J: TRBJ1-4
size: -
V: TRBV11-1
D: TRBD1